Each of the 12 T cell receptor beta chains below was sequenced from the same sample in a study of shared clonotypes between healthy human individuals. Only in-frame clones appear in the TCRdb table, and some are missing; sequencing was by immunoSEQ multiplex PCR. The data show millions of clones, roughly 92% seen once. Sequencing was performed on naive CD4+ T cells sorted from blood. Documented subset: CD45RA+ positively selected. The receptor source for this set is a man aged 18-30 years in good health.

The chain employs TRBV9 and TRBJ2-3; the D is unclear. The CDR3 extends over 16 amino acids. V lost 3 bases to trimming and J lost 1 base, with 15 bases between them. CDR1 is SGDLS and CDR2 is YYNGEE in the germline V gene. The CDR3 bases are TGTGCCAGCAGCGAGCTGGCGCTTGCTGGCACAGATACGCAGTATTTT. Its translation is CASSELALAGTDTQYF.

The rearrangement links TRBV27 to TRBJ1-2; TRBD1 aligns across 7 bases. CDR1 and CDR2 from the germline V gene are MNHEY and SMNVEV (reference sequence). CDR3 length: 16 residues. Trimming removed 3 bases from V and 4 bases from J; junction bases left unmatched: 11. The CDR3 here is CASSFLTGDGSYGYTF. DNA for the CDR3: TGTGCCAGCAGTTTCTTAACAGGGGATGGGAGCTATGGCTACACCTTC.

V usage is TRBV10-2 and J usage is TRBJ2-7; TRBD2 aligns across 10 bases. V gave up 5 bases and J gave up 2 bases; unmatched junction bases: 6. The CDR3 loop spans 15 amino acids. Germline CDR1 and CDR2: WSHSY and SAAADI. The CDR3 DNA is TGCGCCAGCAGTTCGTGGACTAGCGGTCCCTACGAGCAGTACTTC. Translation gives CASSSWTSGPYEQYF.

This chain's CDR3 is CASSVRQGYREKLFF. As DNA, the CDR3 is TGTGCCAGCAGTGTCCGACAGGGGTATCGGGAAAAACTGTTTTTT. The chain joins TRBV25-1 to TRBJ1-4; 8 nucleotides agree with TRBD1. The CDR3 is 15 residues long. Trimming cost V 4 bases and J 8 bases; bases outside gene matches: 9. CDR1 and CDR2 (germline): MGHDK, SYGVNS.

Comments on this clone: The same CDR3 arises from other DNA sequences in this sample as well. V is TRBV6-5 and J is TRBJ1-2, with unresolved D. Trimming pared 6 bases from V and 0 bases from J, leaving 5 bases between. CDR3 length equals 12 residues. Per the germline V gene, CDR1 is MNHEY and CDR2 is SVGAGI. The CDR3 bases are TGTGCCAGCAGACCCTCTAACTATGGCTACACCTTC. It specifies CASRPSNYGYTF.

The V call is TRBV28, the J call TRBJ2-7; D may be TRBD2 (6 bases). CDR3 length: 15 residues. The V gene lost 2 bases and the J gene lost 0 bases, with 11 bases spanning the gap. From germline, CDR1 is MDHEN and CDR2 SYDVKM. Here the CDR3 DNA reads TGTGCCAGCAGTTTACAGGGACTGGTCTCCTACGAGCAGTACTTC. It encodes CASSLQGLVSYEQYF.

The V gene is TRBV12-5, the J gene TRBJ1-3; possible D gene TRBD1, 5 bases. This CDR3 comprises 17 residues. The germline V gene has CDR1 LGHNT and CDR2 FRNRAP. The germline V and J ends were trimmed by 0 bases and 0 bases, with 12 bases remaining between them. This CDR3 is CASGLVSGLPSGNTIYF. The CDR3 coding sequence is TGTGCTAGTGGTTTGGTATCGGGACTCCCCTCTGGAAACACCATATATTTT. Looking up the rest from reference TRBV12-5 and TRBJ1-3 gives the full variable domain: DARVTQTPRHKVTEMGQEVTMRCQPILGHNTVFWYRQTMMQGLELLAYFRNRAPLDDSGMPKDRFSAEMPDATLATLKIQPSEPRDSAVYFCASGLVSGLPSGNTIYFGEGSWLTVV.

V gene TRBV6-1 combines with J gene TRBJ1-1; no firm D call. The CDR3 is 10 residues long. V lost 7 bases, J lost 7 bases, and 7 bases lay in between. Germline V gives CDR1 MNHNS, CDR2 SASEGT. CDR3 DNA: TGTGCCAGCAATTGGGGTGAAGCTTTCTTT. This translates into CASNWGEAFF.

CDR3 in amino acids: CATSRELAVYEQYF. The CDR3 DNA sequence: TGTGCCACCAGCAGAGAATTGGCAGTGTACGAGCAGTACTTC. The gene calls are TRBV15 and TRBJ2-7; D is uncertain. The CDR3 sequence is 14 residues long. Trimming removed 0 bases from V and 4 bases from J, with 10 bases in between. Germline lookup yields CDR1 LNHNV and CDR2 YYDKDF (reference sequence).

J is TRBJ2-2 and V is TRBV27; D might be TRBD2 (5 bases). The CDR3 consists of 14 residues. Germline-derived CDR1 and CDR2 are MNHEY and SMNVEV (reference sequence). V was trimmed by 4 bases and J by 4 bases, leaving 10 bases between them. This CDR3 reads CASSSPRGTGELFF. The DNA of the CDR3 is TGTGCCAGCAGTTCCCCCCGGGGCACCGGGGAGCTGTTTTTT.

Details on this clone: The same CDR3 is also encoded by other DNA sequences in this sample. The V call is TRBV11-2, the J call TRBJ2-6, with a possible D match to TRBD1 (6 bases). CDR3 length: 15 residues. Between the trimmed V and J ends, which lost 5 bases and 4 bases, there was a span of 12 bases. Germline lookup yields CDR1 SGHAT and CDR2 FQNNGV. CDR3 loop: CASSPQGTGANVLTF. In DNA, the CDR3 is TGTGCCAGCAGCCCACAGGGAACCGGGGCCAACGTCCTGACTTTC.

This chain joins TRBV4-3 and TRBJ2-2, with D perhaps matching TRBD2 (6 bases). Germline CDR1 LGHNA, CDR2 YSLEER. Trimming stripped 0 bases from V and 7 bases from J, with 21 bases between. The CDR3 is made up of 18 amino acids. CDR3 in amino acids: CASSQDGPAGMRNGELFF. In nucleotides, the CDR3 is TGCGCCAGCAGCCAAGATGGGCCGGCGGGAATGAGAAACGGGGAGCTGTTTTTT.